Below are 8 T cell receptor beta chains sequenced from a single sample in a study of blood T cells in healthy people across ages. A second PCR of roughly 7 to 11 cycles used a sample-barcoded 5' primer and a J-beta primer mix. TCRdb called the 5' RACE reads again in MiXCR, with one record for every CDR3 protein. This sample yields over 1,500,000 distinct CDR3 sequences, of which 35% to 50% are seen a single time; approximately 22% belongs to the top ten. The sample taken for sequencing was blood. Source of these receptors: a human donor in good health.

The chain couples TRBV3-1 to TRBJ1-2; D perhaps matches TRBD1 (6 bases). Germline CDR1 and CDR2: LGHDT and YNNKEL (reference sequence). This CDR3 is 13 amino acids long. Trimming pared 5 bases from V and 8 bases from J, leaving 15 bases between. CDR3 coding DNA: TGTGCCAGCAGCATATATCGACAGGAAGGCTACACCTTC. Translating gives CASSIYRQEGYTF.

This clonotype was seen more than once but under ten times. This chain connects TRBV29-1 to TRBJ2-3; D possibly uses TRBD1 or TRBD2 (5 bases each). With 6 bases removed from V and 5 bases from J, the gap between germline ends came to 15 bases. Germline V gives CDR1 SQVTM, CDR2 ANQGSEA. CDR3 length equals 13 residues. This CDR3 reads CSVHRDGGDTQYF. The DNA of the CDR3 is TGCAGCGTACACCGGGACGGTGGAGATACGCAGTATTTT.

This chain's CDR3 is CASSFFLVSGNTIYF. DNA for the CDR3: TGTGCCAGCAGTTTTTTCCTGGTCTCTGGAAACACCATATATTTT. V usage is TRBV28 and J usage is TRBJ1-3; D remains unclear. Between the trimmed V and J ends, which lost 3 bases and 0 bases, there was a span of 9 bases. The CDR3 contains 15 residues. Germline loops: CDR1 MDHEN, CDR2 SYDVKM. Full variable domain (remainder filled in from reference TRBV28 and TRBJ1-3): DVKVTQSSRYLVKRTGEKVFLECVQDMDHENMFWYRQDPGLGLRLIYFSYDVKMKEKGDIPEGYSVSREKKERFSLILESASTNQTSMYLCASSFFLVSGNTIYFGEGSWLTVV.

This clonotype was observed a few times. This chain joins TRBV20-1 and TRBJ2-7, with D unclear. This CDR3 comprises 15 residues. Germline-derived CDR1 and CDR2 are DFQATT and SNEGSKA (reference sequence). Between the trimmed V and J ends, which lost 1 base and 0 bases, there was a span of 13 bases. CDR3 in DNA: TGCAGTGCTAGAGCGCGACACCCAAGCTCCTACGAGCAGTACTTC. Its protein is CSARARHPSSYEQYF.

V is TRBV20-1 and J is TRBJ2-5, with D possibly TRBD2 on 7 matching bases. CDR1 and CDR2 from the germline V gene are DFQATT and SNEGSKA (reference sequence). Trimming removed 0 bases from V and 5 bases from J, with 10 bases in between. The CDR3 totals 13 residues. CDR3 loop: CSAREGGAETQYF. In DNA form, the CDR3 reads TGCAGTGCTAGAGAGGGGGGGGCGGAGACCCAGTACTTC.

This chain links TRBV20-1 with TRBJ1-2, with 10 bases lining up with TRBD1. The CDR3 consists of 16 residues. V was pared by 4 bases and J by 2 bases, with 10 bases of the junction left unmatched. CDR1 and CDR2 (germline): DFQATT, SNEGSKA (reference sequence). CDR3 in amino acids: CSAIFRDRGFNYGYTF. CDR3 DNA: TGCAGTGCTATTTTCCGGGACAGGGGCTTCAACTATGGCTACACCTTC.

This chain uses TRBV7-8 with TRBJ2-5; TRBD2 matches 11 bases. Germline CDR1 reads SGHVS; CDR2 reads FQNEAQ. After removal of 5 bases from V and 3 bases from J, the junction contained 8 bases not matched to a gene. This CDR3 contains 16 residues. CDR3 sequence: CASSPFRLAGKETQYF. CDR3 bases: TGTGCCAGCAGCCCCTTCAGACTAGCGGGGAAAGAGACCCAGTACTTC.

The sample holds a few counts of this clonotype. The rearrangement uses TRBV6-1 and TRBJ2-1; either TRBD1 or TRBD2 may supply D (5 bases each). V lost 2 bases and J lost 6, with 8 bases in between. Germline V gene lookup returns CDR1 MNHNS and CDR2 SASEGT. This CDR3 region has 13 residues. In DNA form, the CDR3 reads TGTGCCAGCAGTGAACCCGGGACCAATGAGCAGTTCTTC. It codes for CASSEPGTNEQFF.